This TCR beta chain was sequenced in a study of regulatory T cells in long-lasting Graves disease. General observations from the study: Results may be inaccurate due to the small sample size. The TCR repertoire of persistent Graves' patients was less diverse than that of newly diagnosed ones.

This clonotype has a handful of counts. The target antigen is unknown. CDR1 and CDR2 from the germline V gene are SGHDT and YYEEEE. CDR3 length: 14 amino acids. The ends lost 3 bases at V and 2 bases at J; junction bases unmatched: 5. As for time point: persistent/refractory GD, antithyroid drugs over 5 years with positive TRAb. From PBMCs, RNA was extracted and then used to make the TCR library. Investigators prepared the TCR beta libraries by applying iRepertoire HTBI primers and Arm-PCR of CDR3 regions. TCRdb re-derived calls from the multiplex PCR reads in MiXCR, one entry per CDR3 protein. The sample carries around 460,000 distinct CDR3 sequences, under 25% recorded once.

The rearrangement uses TRBV5-6 and TRBJ2-7; 7 bases fit TRBD1. This sample comprised peripheral blood mononuclear cells (PBMCs), obtained when the disease was refractory, from a patient treated with antithyroid drugs. The origin of this receptor is a female donor with Graves disease. For the CDR3, the DNA is TGTGCCAGCAGCTGGGACAGTGACGCCTACGAGCAGTACTTC. This translates into CASSWDSDAYEQYF.